Here is one T cell receptor (beta chain) with its context. V lost 0 bases to trimming and J lost 0 bases, with 8 bases between them. This CDR3 region has 15 residues. Germline V lookup: CDR1 SGDLS, CDR2 YYNGEE. This sample stems from a study of blood T cell repertoires in COVID-19. Measured with immunoSEQ multiplex PCR; TCRdb has only the in-frame clones, and not every one. The table has about 44,000 clones, about nine tenths seen once. The sample consisted of peripheral blood. The receptor's source is a human donor in a cohort sampled during active COVID-19. The J gene is TRBJ2-3, the V gene TRBV9; no reliable D call. The CDR3 DNA is TGTGCCAGCAGCGTAGTTGGCAGGAGCACAGATACGCAGTATTTT. Protein: CASSVVGRSTDTQYF.